The clone carrying this T cell receptor beta chain was picked up one time. What it binds is unknown. Donors were patients with active juvenile idiopathic arthritis. Data came from immunoSEQ multiplex PCR; TCRdb stores just in-frame clones and leaves some out. The sample carries around 32,000 clones, roughly 95% recorded once. Trimming cost V 0 bases and J 8 bases, with 20 bases left between them. The CDR3 totals 16 residues. Germline CDR1 reads SGHKS; CDR2 reads YYEKEE (reference sequence). This entry belongs to a study of circulating and synovial CD4+ cells in juvenile arthritis. The study's findings and limits: Bulk blood CD4 repertoires were more diverse than these.

This TCR derives from a human donor with juvenile idiopathic arthritis. The chain has TRBV5-5 and TRBJ1-1; D may be TRBD1 (5 bases). Sequences were obtained from CD4+ T cells from blood. CDR3 in amino acids: CASSLDGTDFGGEAFF. The CDR3 DNA follows: TGTGCCAGCAGCTTGGATGGGACTGATTTCGGGGGGGAAGCTTTCTTT.